The rows below give T cell receptor beta chains drawn from one sample of a study of blood T cell repertoires in COVID-19. Sequencing was performed with immunoSEQ multiplex PCR; in TCRdb, only in-frame clones are kept and a portion is missing. The table includes 99,000 or so clones, around 74% detected once. Sequencing was performed on peripheral blood. These receptors were collected from a woman between 70 and 85 years old with acute or convalescent COVID-19. Both conserved end residues are part of each CDR3.

TRBV11-2 | CASSLPGRGYGYTF
TRBV4-1 | CASSQEMGGQYEKLFF
TRBV5-1 | CASSPSNSRSGTEAFF
TRBV7-9 | CASSAGRVTQETQYF
TRBV2 | CATLWQSGTGELFF
TRBV5-4 | CASSSGLAGSYEQYF
TRBV3-1/TRBV3-2 | CASRERGGKYEQFF
TRBV5-6 | CASYTGTGNQETQYF
TRBV5-4 | CASSLGQGQETQYF
TRBV11-2 | CASSSFKGQGKTNEKLFF
TRBV10-2 | CASGQANYGYTF
TRBV3-1/TRBV3-2 | CASSQWSSGSNEQYF
TRBV19 | CASSIGTGPPDTQYF
TRBV18 | CASSSYRDRSNQPQHF
TRBV10-3 | CAIRMAGGTADYGYTF
TRBV5-5 | CASSSRQNQGTF
TRBV5-5 | CASSLMGPNTEAFF
TRBV9 | CASSVPGQGFPEAFF
TRBV2 | CASEGAVYSGYTF
TRBV11-3 | CASSPSGAFYEQYF
TRBV30 | CAWSFGRKETQYF
TRBV6-5 | CASSLGQGPYNSPLHF
TRBV12-3/TRBV12-4 | CASSLNGGGYTF
TRBV28 | CASSLTGEWEKLFF
TRBV10-3 | CAISPDRQNTGELFF
TRBV18 | CASSPASGGLADTQYF
TRBV7-2 | CASSLGAGYSMNTEAFF
TRBV18 | CASSGPILAGGPYNEQFF
TRBV19 | CASSIEQGALNEQFF
TRBV11-2 | CASSLGGGANNEQFF
TRBV10-3 | CATRLAGNTIYF
TRBV7-9 | CASSVSTGGQETQYF
TRBV27 | CASSLGGTAYPGTDTQYF
TRBV27 | CAATDPLTYEQYF
TRBV5-1 | CARGCRAGQGLTRNEQFF
TRBV18 | CASSPGTLGYTF
TRBV10-3 | CAISGQGSHYGYTF
TRBV6-4 | CASSSGLRGYNEQFF
TRBV7-2 | CASSYRFQSTQYF
TRBV5-1 | CASSLQRTPDTQYF
TRBV30 | CAWQQGTRNQPQHF